The clone carrying this TCR beta chain was counted ten times or more. As yet, its antigen is unknown. The sample belongs to a study of CD8 T cells in ankylosing spondylitis. Overall study findings and caveats: Earlier authors reported some of these motif variants in reactive arthritis synovial fluid and blood. Reportedly, matched ankylosing spondylitis synovial fluid was significantly enriched for disease-linked clones. CD8+ disease-linked clones were present at relatively low frequencies in blood.

For TCR beta, libraries came from quantitative 5'-RACE with molecular barcodes. TCRdb re-analysed the 5' RACE reads in MiXCR, keeping a single row per CDR3 protein. This sample carries about 140,000 distinct CDR3 sequences, 6.5% to 8.5% of them seen once, and the ten largest clones take roughly 8%. Trimming stripped 6 bases from V and 5 bases from J, with 16 bases between. This CDR3 is built from 13 residues. Looked up from germline, CDR1 is DFQATT and CDR2 is SNEGSKA (reference sequence). This clonotype originated in a male donor with ankylosing spondylitis. Source material: synovial fluid, either unsorted or a sorted T cell fraction (not recorded which). The rearrangement links TRBV20-1 to TRBJ2-5, with D possibly being TRBD1 or TRBD2 (5 bases each). In DNA form, the CDR3 reads TGCAGTGCCCCTGGACTCGGGGCCGAGACCCAGTACTTC. Translation gives CSAPGLGAETQYF.